The source of this TCR beta chain is a study of blood T cell repertoires in COVID-19. Study-level background: Spain, Italy and the United States supplied samples that represented acute and convalescent COVID-19.

Sequenced by immunoSEQ multiplex PCR; TCRdb stores in-frame clones only, minus some. The sample has roughly 29,000 clones, approximately 85% seen once. J lost 14 bases, V lost 0 bases, and 2 bases had no gene match. This CDR3 has 12 amino acids. Germline values: CDR1 MNHEY, CDR2 SVGAGI. The sequence was obtained from an elderly woman with COVID-19, enrolled during active disease. Sequenced: peripheral blood. The J gene is TRBJ2-1, the V gene TRBV6-5, with TRBD1 matching over 9 bases. In nucleotides, the CDR3 is TGTGCCAGCAGTTACTCGGGACAGGGCGAGTTCTTC. Protein: CASSYSGQGEFF.